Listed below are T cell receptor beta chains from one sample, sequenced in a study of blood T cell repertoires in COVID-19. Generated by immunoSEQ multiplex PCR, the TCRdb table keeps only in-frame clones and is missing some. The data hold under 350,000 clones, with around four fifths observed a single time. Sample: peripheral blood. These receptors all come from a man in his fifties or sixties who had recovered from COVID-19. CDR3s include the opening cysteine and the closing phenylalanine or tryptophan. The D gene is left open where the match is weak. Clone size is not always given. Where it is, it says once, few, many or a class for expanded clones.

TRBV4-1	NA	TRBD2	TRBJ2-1	TGCGCCAGCAGCCAAACCACCCTAGCGGGGATAGACAATGAGCAGTTCTTC	CASSQTTLAGIDNEQFF
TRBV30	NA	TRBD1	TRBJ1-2	TGTGCCTGGAGCGTGGGACAGAACTATGGCTACACCTTC	CAWSVGQNYGYTF
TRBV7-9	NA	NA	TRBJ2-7	TGTGCCAGCAGCCTTACAACGTCTAGTTACGAGCAGTACTTC	CASSLTTSSYEQYF
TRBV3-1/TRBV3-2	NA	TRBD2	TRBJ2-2	TGTGCCAGCAGCCAACAACTTATCTCGACTAGCGGGGCGAACACCGGGGAGCTGTTTTTT	CASSQQLISTSGANTGELFF
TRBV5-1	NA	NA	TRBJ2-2	TGCGCCAGCAACCCGGCAGGGGCCACCGGGGAGCTGTTTTTT	CASNPAGATGELFF
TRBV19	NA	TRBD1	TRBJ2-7	TGTGCCAGTAGGGACAGGGGAACCTACGAGCAGTACTTC	CASRDRGTYEQYF
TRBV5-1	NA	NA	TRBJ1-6	TGCGCCAGCAGCTTAGGAAGGAGCGACTCACCCCTCCACTTT	CASSLGRSDSPLHF
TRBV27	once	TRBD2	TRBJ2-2	TGTGCCAGCAGTTTGTTCCTAGCGGGGGGCCTCACCGGGGAGCTGTTTTTT	CASSLFLAGGLTGELFF
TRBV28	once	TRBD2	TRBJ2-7	TGTGCCAGCAGTTGGGCCCTAGCGGGGCGCTCCTACGAGCAGTACTTC	CASSWALAGRSYEQYF
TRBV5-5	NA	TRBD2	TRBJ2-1	TGTGCCAGCAGCTTGAGCCTAGCGGGAGCCTCCTACAATGAGCAGTTCTTC	CASSLSLAGASYNEQFF
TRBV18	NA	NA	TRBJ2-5	TGTGCCAGCTCACCAAGCAGGGGAGGGGAGACCCAGTACTTC	CASSPSRGGETQYF
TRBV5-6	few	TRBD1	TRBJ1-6	TGTGCCAGCAGCCTACTGGGACAGGCCAATTCACCCCTCCACTTT	CASSLLGQANSPLHF
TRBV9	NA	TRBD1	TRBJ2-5	TGTGCCAGCAGCGAAGGACAGGGAGGGACCCAGTACTTC	CASSEGQGGTQYF
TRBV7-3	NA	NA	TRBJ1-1	TGTGCCAGCAGCTTATTTCAGAACACTGAAGCTTTCTTT	CASSLFQNTEAFF
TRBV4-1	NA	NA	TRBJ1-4	TGCGCCAGCAGCCAAGTAACCGGGATCGTTAATGAAAAACTGTTTTTT	CASSQVTGIVNEKLFF
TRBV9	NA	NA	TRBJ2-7	TGTGCCAGCGGAACGGCAGGGAACTCCTACGAGCAGTACTTC	CASGTAGNSYEQYF
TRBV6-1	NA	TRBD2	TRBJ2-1	TGTGCCAGCAGTGATGGGAAGACTAGCGGGAGGCCCCCCTACAATGAGCAGTTCTTC	CASSDGKTSGRPPYNEQFF
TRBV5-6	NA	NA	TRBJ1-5	TGTGCCAGCAGCTCGGGGTATCAGCCCCAGCATTTT	CASSSGYQPQHF
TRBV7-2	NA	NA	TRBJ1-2	TGTGCCAGCAGCCCTGGGCAGGGTCTTCACTATGGCTACACCTTC	CASSPGQGLHYGYTF
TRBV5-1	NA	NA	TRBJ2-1	TGCGCCAGCAGCCCGTCCGTTCGAGTTCTAGGTAATGAGCAGTTCTTC	CASSPSVRVLGNEQFF
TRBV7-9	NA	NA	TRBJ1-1	TGTGCCAGCAGCTTGTCACGGTTGAACACTGAAGCTTTCTTT	CASSLSRLNTEAFF
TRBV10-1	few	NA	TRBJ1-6	TGCGCCAGCAGTGCGGAGAGTAATTCACCCCTCCACTTT	CASSAESNSPLHF
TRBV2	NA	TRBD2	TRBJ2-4	TGTGCCAGCAGTGTCGGGACTAGCGGGGGTATTCAGTACTTC	CASSVGTSGGIQYF
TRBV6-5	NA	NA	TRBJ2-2	TGTGCCAGCAGCCTAAGTCGCGGCACCGGGGAGCTGTTTTTT	CASSLSRGTGELFF
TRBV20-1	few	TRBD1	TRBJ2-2	TGCAGTGCTAGTCTGTCCAGGGGGAGCACCGGGGAGCTGTTTTTT	CSASLSRGSTGELFF
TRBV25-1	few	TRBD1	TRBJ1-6	TGTGCCAGCAGTGAATTAGACAGGGGCCGATCACCCCTCCACTTT	CASSELDRGRSPLHF
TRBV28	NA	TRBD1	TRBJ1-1	TGTGCCAGCAGTTTTTCGGGACAGGGGGGCACTGAAGCTTTCTTT	CASSFSGQGGTEAFF
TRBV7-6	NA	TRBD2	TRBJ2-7	TGTGCCAGCAGCCGCCTGGGGGCGGGGGGGCTTCACGAGCAGTACTTC	CASSRLGAGGLHEQYF
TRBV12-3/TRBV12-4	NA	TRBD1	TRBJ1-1	TGTGCCAGCGGACAGGGTAATAAAGCTTTCTTT	CASGQGNKAFF
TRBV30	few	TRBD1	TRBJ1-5	TGTGCCTGGAGCCCACAGGGGGTAGGCAATCAGCCCCAGCATTTT	CAWSPQGVGNQPQHF
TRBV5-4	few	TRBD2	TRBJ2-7	TGTGCCAGCAGCCGGGGGGGCCAGAATACCTACGAGCAGTACTTC	CASSRGGQNTYEQYF
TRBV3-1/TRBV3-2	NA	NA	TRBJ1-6	TGTGCCAGCAGCCAGAGGGCAGGGGACGGTTCACCCCTCCACTTT	CASSQRAGDGSPLHF
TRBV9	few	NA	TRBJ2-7	TGTGCCAGCAGCGTAATGGGGGGCGAGCAGTACTTC	CASSVMGGEQYF
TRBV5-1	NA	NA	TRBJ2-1	TGCGCCAGCAGCTTGGAGGCCGGGGGGCCAAGCTCCTACAATGAGCAGTTCTTC	CASSLEAGGPSSYNEQFF
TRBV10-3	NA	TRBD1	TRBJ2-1	TGTGCCATCAGCGGGCCCCCGGGACAGGGAAACAATGAGCAGTTCTTC	CAISGPPGQGNNEQFF
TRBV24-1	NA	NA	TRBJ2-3	TGTGCCACCAGTGACCGGACAGAAAGCACAGATACGCAGTATTTT	CATSDRTESTDTQYF
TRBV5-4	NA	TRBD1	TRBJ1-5	TGTGCCAGCAGCTGGGACAGTGTAGGAAGAAGCAATCAGCCCCAGCATTTT	CASSWDSVGRSNQPQHF
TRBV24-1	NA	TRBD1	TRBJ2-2	TGTGCCACCATGGACAGGGCGACCACCGGGGAGCTGTTTTTT	CATMDRATTGELFF
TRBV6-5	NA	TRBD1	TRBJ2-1	TGTGCCAGCAGTAGACAGGGCCTTTCCTACAATGAGCAGTTCTTC	CASSRQGLSYNEQFF
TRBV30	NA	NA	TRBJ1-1	TGTGCCTGGACTCAACAGGGAGGGACTGAAGCTTTCTTT	CAWTQQGGTEAFF
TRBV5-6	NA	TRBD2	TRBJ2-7	TGTGCCAGCAGCTTGTGGGGGACTACTACCTACGAGCAGTACTTC	CASSLWGTTTYEQYF
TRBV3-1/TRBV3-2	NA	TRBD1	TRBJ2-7	TGTGCCAGCAGCCAAGGTGGTTGGACAGGGCACCCCTACGAGCAGTACTTC	CASSQGGWTGHPYEQYF
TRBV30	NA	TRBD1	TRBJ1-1	TGTGCCTGCAATATACAGGGGCCTGAAGCTTTCTTT	CACNIQGPEAFF
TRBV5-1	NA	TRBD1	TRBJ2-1	TGCGCCAGCAGCCCAATGTCCCGGGACAGGGCTAAGCAGTTCTTC	CASSPMSRDRAKQFF
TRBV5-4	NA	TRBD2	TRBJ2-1	TGTGCCAGCAGCGCTAGCGGGAGCTGGAATGAGCAGTTCTTC	CASSASGSWNEQFF
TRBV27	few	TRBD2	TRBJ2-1	TGTGCCAGCAGTTTAAGGCTAGCGGGGATAAAGGACAATGAGCAGTTCTTC	CASSLRLAGIKDNEQFF
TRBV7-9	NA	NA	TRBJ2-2	TGTGCCAGCAGCTTTGAGGATACCGGGGAGCTGTTTTTT	CASSFEDTGELFF
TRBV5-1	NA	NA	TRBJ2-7	TGCGCCAGCAGCCTACAACAGGGTTACGAGCAGTACTTC	CASSLQQGYEQYF
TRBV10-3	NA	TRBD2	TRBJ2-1	TGTGCCATCAGTGAGAGCCGGGGGGGCTCCTACAATGAGCAGTTCTTC	CAISESRGGSYNEQFF
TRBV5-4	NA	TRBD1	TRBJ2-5	TGTGCCAGCAGCCCCCGACAGGGCGAAACGCAGACCCAGTACTTC	CASSPRQGETQTQYF
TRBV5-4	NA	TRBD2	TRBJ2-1	TGTGCCAGCAGCCCAAAGGGGGGCGGGAGCGGGAGTCTTGAGCAGTTCTTC	CASSPKGGGSGSLEQFF
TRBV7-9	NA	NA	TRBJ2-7	TGTGCCAGCAGCAAAGTAGGACAGTCCTACGAGCAGTACTTC	CASSKVGQSYEQYF